What follows describes a single T cell receptor (beta chain). The CDR3 is 20 amino acids. Per germline, CDR1 SGHRS and CDR2 YFSETQ. With V trimmed by 0 bases and J by 5 bases, 18 bases remained unmatched. This record comes from a study of blood T cell repertoires in COVID-19. The wider study: Sources were T cells, B-cell-depleted T cells, or PBMCs; the material itself was cDNA or gDNA.

Per the authors' pipeline: Reference gene primer amplification gave nucleated cell count estimates. Repertoires were generated with immunoSEQ multiplex PCR, while TCRdb's copy carries only in-frame clones and drops some. That table is the source of V, J and clone size, and D and trimming were worked out from the DNA. This table holds a few hundred thousand clones, approximately 92% found once. Source material: peripheral blood. The chain uses TRBV5-1 and TRBJ2-1; 9 positions agree with TRBD2. The receptor was derived from a woman aged 25-40 years with COVID-19, enrolled during active disease. CDR3 DNA sequence: TGCGCCAGCAGCTTGGTTATCGGGAGGGTTAGCGGGGGATCAGACAATGAGCAGTTCTTC. Its protein product is CASSLVIGRVSGGSDNEQFF. Looking up the rest from reference TRBV5-1 and TRBJ2-1 gives the full variable domain: KAGVTQTPRYLIKTRGQQVTLSCSPISGHRSVSWYQQTPGQGLQFLFEYFSETQRNKGNFPGRFSGRQFSNSRSEMNVSTLELGDSALYLCASSLVIGRVSGGSDNEQFFGPGTRLTVL.